This record covers a single TCR beta chain. Its antigen is undetermined. With 8 bases removed from V and 4 bases from J, the gap between germline ends came to 5 bases. The CDR3 has 11 amino acids. This sample is drawn from a study of T cell responses to AZD1222 COVID-19 vaccine. General study points: Nearly half of unique spike-specific TCRs reportedly avoided B.1.351 and B.1.1.7 mutated regions. Seropositive at baseline were only a handful of AZD1222 recipients. Repertoires were collected only later (after the peak T cell response had occurred).

Repertoires were generated with immunoSEQ multiplex PCR, while TCRdb's copy carries only in-frame clones and drops some. The table records roughly 80,000 clones, approximately 90% of them present only once. The TCR was taken from an adult in good health. Material: peripheral blood, obtained on day 0 of MenACWY control vaccination. The V and J genes are TRBV12-3 or TRBV12-4 and TRBJ1-4; D gene uncertain. This chain's CDR3 is CASGDNEKLFF. CDR3 bases: TGTGCCAGCGGAGATAATGAAAAACTGTTTTTT.